The 31 T cell receptor beta chains below all came from one sample that was sequenced in a study of graft-versus-host responses after intestinal transplantation. Generated by immunoSEQ multiplex PCR, the TCRdb table keeps only in-frame clones and is missing some. The sample contains roughly 20,000 clones, 40% to 45% of which appear only once. The researchers put some 200,000 CFSE-labeled responder cells into plates with some 200,000 irradiated, violet-dye-labeled stimulator cells. The sequences come from alloreactive CD8+ T cells from a mixed lymphocyte reaction culture, collected before intestinal transplant. Subset reported: CFSE-low proliferating T cells sorted from roughly six-day pre-transplant mixed lymphocyte reaction (GvH or HvG direction). The source is a human patient who received an intestinal transplant.

This clone was seen just once. This chain joins TRBV7-9 and TRBJ2-2, with 8 bases lining up with TRBD1. V was clipped by 4 bases and J by 4 bases; unmatched bases: 5. Germline CDR1 and CDR2: SEHNR and FQNEAQ (reference sequence). This CDR3 spans 15 amino acids. The CDR3 region is CASSSGQGSTGELFF. Here the CDR3 DNA reads TGTGCCAGCAGCTCTGGACAGGGAAGCACCGGGGAGCTGTTTTTT.

The count of this clone is one. V is TRBV6-6 and J is TRBJ2-7; 8 bases fit TRBD2. V shed 5 bases and J 5 bases; nucleotides not matched to a gene: 11. The CDR3 contains 15 residues. Germline V gene sequence: CDR1 MNHNY, CDR2 SVGAGI (reference sequence). The CDR3 loop is CASSLADSGINEQYF. Written as DNA, the CDR3 is TGTGCCAGCAGTCTAGCGGATAGCGGGATTAACGAGCAGTACTTC.

The rearrangement joins TRBV5-1 to TRBJ2-1, with D tentatively TRBD2 (6 bases). The germline V and J ends were trimmed by 2 bases and 1 base, with 7 bases remaining between them. This CDR3 comprises 14 residues. Germline-derived CDR1 and CDR2 are SGHRS and YFSETQ. CDR3 amino acids: CASSFGGSYNEQFF. In nucleotides, the CDR3 is TGCGCCAGCAGCTTCGGGGGTTCCTACAATGAGCAGTTCTTC.

J is TRBJ2-1 and V is TRBV7-9; 7 bases are shared with TRBD1. There are 15 residues in the CDR3. V gave up 1 base and J gave up 4 bases; unmatched junction bases: 4. From germline, CDR1 is SEHNR and CDR2 FQNEAQ (reference sequence). The CDR3 DNA reads TGTGCCAGCAGCTTAGAGGTACAGGGGTACAATGAGCAGTTCTTC. Translating it yields CASSLEVQGYNEQFF.

The table lists this clone with a few counts. CDR3 protein: CASSLGRGSYEQYF. The CDR3 nucleotides are TGTGCCAGCAGCTTAGGGAGGGGCTCCTACGAGCAGTACTTC. The rearrangement joins TRBV11-2 to TRBJ2-7, with D tentatively TRBD2 (6 bases). Per germline, CDR1 SGHAT and CDR2 FQNNGV. V gave up 1 base and J gave up 0 bases, with 7 bases separating them. The CDR3 is 14 amino acids.

This clone was picked up a small number of times. The chain employs TRBV28 and TRBJ2-7; D ambiguous. V was trimmed by 5 bases and J by 3 bases, leaving 8 bases between them. The CDR3 runs 12 residues. Germline CDR1 is MDHEN and CDR2 is SYDVKM. The CDR3 DNA reads as TGTGCCAGCAGTCAAACAGACTACGAGCAGTACTTC. Translating it yields CASSQTDYEQYF.

V usage is TRBV30 and J usage is TRBJ2-5, with 7 bases that match TRBD1. This CDR3 region has 15 residues. Germline values: CDR1 GTSNPN, CDR2 SVGIG (reference sequence). The J segment lost 5 bases and the V segment lost 1 base, leaving 10 bases of the junction unmatched. The CDR3 sequence is CAWSGLTGEGETQYF. CDR3 DNA: TGTGCCTGGAGTGGATTAACAGGGGAAGGGGAGACCCAGTACTTC.

This chain connects TRBV6-5 to TRBJ2-7, with D tentatively TRBD1 (7 bases). The CDR3 consists of 14 residues. With 2 bases removed from V and 7 bases from J, the gap between germline ends came to 15 bases. Germline V CDR1 and CDR2: MNHEY, SVGAGI. The CDR3 sequence is CASSYEYRGGEQYF. As DNA, the CDR3 is TGTGCCAGCAGTTACGAGTACAGGGGAGGAGAGCAGTACTTC.

This clone showed up just a few times. The gene calls are TRBV7-9 and TRBJ2-7; D gene uncertain. Germline V lookup: CDR1 SEHNR, CDR2 FQNEAQ (reference sequence). This CDR3 is 15 amino acids long. V dropped 1 base and J dropped 0 bases, with 10 bases sitting between them. The CDR3 region has the DNA TGTGCCAGCAGCTTAGACCCCAACCCCTCCTACGAGCAGTACTTC. This gives the protein CASSLDPNPSYEQYF.

There are a few counts of this clone. The CDR3 spells CASRSAGQGPYEQYF. The CDR3 DNA reads as TGTGCCAGTAGATCGGCCGGGCAGGGACCCTACGAGCAGTACTTC. The chain combines TRBV19 with TRBJ2-7; possibly TRBD1 or TRBD2 for D (5 bases each). V lost 6 bases and J 2 bases, leaving 17 bases between the germline ends. There are 15 residues in the CDR3. Germline CDR1 LNHDA, CDR2 SQIVND (reference sequence).

The V gene is TRBV9, the J gene TRBJ2-7, with 7 bases that match TRBD1. CDR3 length: 13 amino acids. Germline CDR1 reads SGDLS; CDR2 reads YYNGEE. The V and J ends lost 4 bases and 6 bases, in that order; junction bases with no gene match: 7. Here the CDR3 reads CASSTRQGSEQYF. The CDR3 DNA sequence: TGTGCCAGCAGCACCCGACAGGGATCCGAGCAGTACTTC.

The V and J genes are TRBV10-1 and TRBJ2-5, with D uncertain. This CDR3 is built from 13 residues. V lost 4 bases to trimming and J lost 3 bases, with 9 bases between them. Per germline, CDR1 WNHNN and CDR2 SYGVQD (reference sequence). The CDR3 is CASSVGPKETQYF. CDR3 in DNA: TGCGCCAGCAGTGTAGGACCCAAAGAGACCCAGTACTTC.

The chain combines TRBV6-5 with TRBJ2-3, with 10 bases lining up with TRBD2. The CDR3 length is 15 residues. J gave up 2 bases and V 6 bases, and 5 bases lay outside the gene matches. Germline lookup yields CDR1 MNHEY and CDR2 SVGAGI. The CDR3 sequence is CASRLTSGNTDTQYF. CDR3 sequence (DNA): TGTGCCAGCAGGCTAACTAGCGGGAACACAGATACGCAGTATTTT.

J is TRBJ2-3 and V is TRBV9, with TRBD1 matching over 10 bases. The V gene's germline CDR1 is SGDLS and CDR2 YYNGEE. The CDR3 covers 17 residues. V shed 1 base, J shed 3 bases, and the junction held 8 bases outside the gene matches. CDR3 in DNA: TGTGCCAGCAGCGTATCCGTCGGGACAGGGGTGACAGATACGCAGTATTTT. The encoded protein is CASSVSVGTGVTDTQYF.

V and J are TRBV25-1 and TRBJ2-5, with 7 bases that match TRBD2. CDR1 and CDR2 from the germline V gene are MGHDK and SYGVNS. After removal of 7 bases from V and 5 bases from J, the junction contained 4 bases not matched to a gene. The CDR3 runs 12 residues. The CDR3 sequence is CASKALAETQYF. For the CDR3, the DNA is TGTGCCAGCAAGGCACTAGCGGAGACCCAGTACTTC.

This clone came up a few times. The genes are TRBV11-2 and TRBJ2-1; 8 nucleotides agree with TRBD1. CDR3 length: 13 residues. Trimming removed 10 bases from V and 6 bases from J; junction bases left unmatched: 8. The germline CDR1 and CDR2 sequences are SGHAT and FQNNGV. The CDR3 protein is CAIQGAFSNEQFF. DNA of the CDR3: TGTGCCATCCAGGGGGCCTTTAGCAATGAGCAGTTCTTC.

Within the sample, this clone is medium-sized. V gene TRBV5-1 combines with J gene TRBJ1-5; perhaps TRBD1 as D (6 bases). Per germline, CDR1 SGHRS and CDR2 YFSETQ. The CDR3 runs to 14 residues. With 0 bases removed from V and 7 bases from J, the gap between germline ends came to 11 bases. DNA of the CDR3: TGCGCCAGCAGCTTGGTTGGGGGCCGACAGCCCCAGCATTTT. It specifies CASSLVGGRQPQHF.

This clone was seen a handful of times. The V and J genes are TRBV7-9 and TRBJ1-1, with a weak D call TRBD1 (6 bases). From germline, CDR1 is SEHNR and CDR2 FQNEAQ (reference sequence). With 7 bases removed from V and 1 base from J, the gap between germline ends came to 16 bases. The CDR3 covers 15 residues. CDR3 in DNA: TGTGCCAGCAAACCCTACGGGGGGGCGAACACTGAAGCTTTCTTT. This gives the protein CASKPYGGANTEAFF. The full variable domain, rest sourced from reference TRBV7-9 and TRBJ1-1, is DTGVSQNPRHKITKRGQNVTFRCDPISEHNRLYWYRQTLGQGPEFLTYFQNEAQLEKSRLLSDRFSAERPKGSFSTLEIQRTEQGDSAMYLCASKPYGGANTEAFFGQGTRLTVV.

The gene calls are TRBV4-2 and TRBJ2-7, with TRBD2 matching 12 bases. The J segment lost 0 bases and the V segment lost 3 bases, leaving 0 bases of the junction unmatched. This CDR3 comprises 15 residues. Germline V lookup: CDR1 LGHNA, CDR2 YNFKEQ. As DNA, the CDR3 is TGTGCCAGCAGCCAGACTAGCGGGGGCTCCTACGAGCAGTACTTC. Translation: CASSQTSGGSYEQYF.

This clone has only a few counts. V gene TRBV5-1 combines with J gene TRBJ2-7; no reliable D call. This CDR3 is 14 amino acids long. Germline values: CDR1 SGHRS, CDR2 YFSETQ. The V end was cut by 0 bases, the J end by 2 bases, with 9 bases between. The CDR3 is CASSLGLRAYEQYF. The CDR3 DNA reads TGCGCCAGCAGCTTGGGCCTCCGGGCCTACGAGCAGTACTTC.

The chain uses TRBV5-1 and TRBJ1-3, with no clear D. The CDR3 has 14 residues. V lost 0 bases, J lost 0 bases, and 4 bases lay in between. Germline V gene lookup returns CDR1 SGHRS and CDR2 YFSETQ. The CDR3 is CASSLGPSGNTIYF. The CDR3, as DNA: TGCGCCAGCAGCTTGGGTCCCTCTGGAAACACCATATATTTT.

V is TRBV2 and J is TRBJ2-7, with D hard to call. The CDR3 has 13 residues. Trimming took 4 bases from V and 7 from J, leaving 14 bases between them. The germline CDR1 and CDR2 sequences are SNHLY and FYNNEI. CDR3 nucleotides: TGTGCCAGCAGTGCGGTCAGGCTGAGGGAGCAGTACTTC. It is translated as CASSAVRLREQYF. Looking up the rest from reference TRBV2 and TRBJ2-7 gives the full variable domain: EPEVTQTPSHQVTQMGQEVILRCVPISNHLYFYWYRQILGQKVEFLVSFYNNEISEKSEIFDDQFSVERPDGSNFTLKIRSTKLEDSAMYFCASSAVRLREQYFGPGTRLTVT.

This clone has a handful of counts. The chain carries TRBV27 and TRBJ2-7, with 9 nucleotides matching TRBD2. Trimming at V came to 0 bases and at J to 3 bases, leaving 0 bases not matched to a gene. The CDR3 consists of 14 residues. Germline CDR1 MNHEY, CDR2 SMNVEV (reference sequence). The CDR3: CASSLSAGGYEQYF. As DNA, the CDR3 is TGTGCCAGCAGTTTATCAGCGGGAGGCTACGAGCAGTACTTC.

This clone was counted only a few times. V and J are TRBV6-5 and TRBJ2-7; 8 bases map to TRBD2. The CDR3 is made up of 14 amino acids. With 6 bases clipped from V and 0 bases from J, the junction kept 4 bases outside the gene matches. Germline CDR1 is MNHEY and CDR2 is SVGAGI. The CDR3 sequence is CASRDGTSSYEQYF. CDR3 DNA sequence: TGTGCCAGCAGAGATGGGACTAGCTCCTACGAGCAGTACTTC.

This clone was observed a few times. This rearrangement joins TRBV7-9 to TRBJ2-7; D not resolved. CDR3 size: 12 residues. Germline lookup yields CDR1 SEHNR and CDR2 FQNEAQ (reference sequence). Trimming left V 2 bases short and J 5 bases short, with 7 bases between. The CDR3 DNA reads as TGTGCCAGCAGCTTATTTAATCACGAGCAGTACTTC. Amino acid sequence: CASSLFNHEQYF.

This clone has just a few counts. V is TRBV2 and J is TRBJ2-7; no reliable D call. The V end lost 0 bases, the J end lost 4 bases, and 4 bases lay between the germline ends. CDR3 length: 12 amino acids. Germline lookup yields CDR1 SNHLY and CDR2 FYNNEI. CDR3 sequence: CASSEAVYEQYF. CDR3 nucleotide sequence: TGTGCCAGCAGTGAAGCCGTTTACGAGCAGTACTTC.

The CDR3 region is CASSQPGLAGEGEQFF. For the CDR3, the DNA is TGTGCCAGCAGCCAACCGGGACTAGCGGGAGAGGGTGAGCAGTTCTTC. V and J are TRBV13 and TRBJ2-1, with 14 bases matching TRBD2. CDR1 and CDR2 (germline): PRHDT, FYEKMQ (reference sequence). The CDR3 covers 16 residues. V was clipped by 5 bases and J by 9 bases; unmatched bases: 9. The variable domain in full, with the rest retrieved from reference TRBV13 and TRBJ2-1, is AAGVIQSPRHLIKEKRETATLKCYPIPRHDTVYWYQQGPGQDPQFLISFYEKMQSDKGSIPDRFSAQQFSDYHSELNMSSLELGDSALYFCASSQPGLAGEGEQFFGPGTRLTVL.

The chain joins TRBV29-1 to TRBJ1-1, with D possibly matching TRBD1 (6 bases). Germline CDR1 reads SQVTM; CDR2 reads ANQGSEA. The CDR3 is made up of 15 amino acids. Deletions cut 8 bases from V and 1 base from J, with 20 bases between. As DNA, the CDR3 is TGCAGCTTTTCAGGGCCCGGCAGGGGGAACACTGAAGCTTTCTTT. It translates to CSFSGPGRGNTEAFF.

This chain links TRBV2 with TRBJ2-7; D gene ambiguous. CDR3 length equals 13 residues. Trimming took 3 bases from V and 1 from J, leaving 7 bases between them. The germline gives CDR1 SNHLY, CDR2 FYNNEI. The CDR3 spells CASSDRLSYEQYF. For the CDR3, the DNA is TGTGCCAGCAGTGATCGACTGTCCTACGAGCAGTACTTC.

This chain joins TRBV10-3 and TRBJ1-2, with 9 bases identical to TRBD1. CDR1 ENHRY and CDR2 SYGVKD come from the germline V gene. The length of the CDR3 is 15 residues. V shed 6 bases, J shed 4 bases, and the junction held 9 bases outside the gene matches. The CDR3 is CAIRGTGPIFYGYTF. CDR3 sequence (DNA): TGTGCCATCAGGGGGACAGGGCCTATTTTCTATGGCTACACCTTC.

In this sample, this clone turned up once. The chain links TRBV6-5 to TRBJ1-1, with D maybe TRBD1 (5 bases). The CDR3 consists of 12 residues. The ends were cut back, 4 bases at V and 5 bases at J, with 8 bases in the middle. The germline V gene has CDR1 MNHEY and CDR2 SVGAGI. The CDR3 DNA is TGTGCCAGCAGTTTTGAGGGGACTGAAGCTTTCTTT. This gives the protein CASSFEGTEAFF.